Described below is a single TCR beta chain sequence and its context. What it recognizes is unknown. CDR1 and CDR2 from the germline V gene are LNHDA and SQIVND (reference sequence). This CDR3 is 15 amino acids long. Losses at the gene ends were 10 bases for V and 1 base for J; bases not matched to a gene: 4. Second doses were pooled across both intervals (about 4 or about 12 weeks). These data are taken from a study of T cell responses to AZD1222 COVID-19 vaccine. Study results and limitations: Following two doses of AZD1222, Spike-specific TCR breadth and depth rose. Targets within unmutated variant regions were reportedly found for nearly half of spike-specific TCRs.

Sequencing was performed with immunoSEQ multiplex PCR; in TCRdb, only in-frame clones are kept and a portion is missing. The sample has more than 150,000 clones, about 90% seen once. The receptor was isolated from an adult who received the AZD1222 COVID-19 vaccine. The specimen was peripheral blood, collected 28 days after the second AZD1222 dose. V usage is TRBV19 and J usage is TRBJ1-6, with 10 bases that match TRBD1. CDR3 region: CATGTGESYNSPLHF. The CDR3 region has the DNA TGTGCCACCGGGACAGGGGAGTCCTATAATTCACCCCTCCACTTT.